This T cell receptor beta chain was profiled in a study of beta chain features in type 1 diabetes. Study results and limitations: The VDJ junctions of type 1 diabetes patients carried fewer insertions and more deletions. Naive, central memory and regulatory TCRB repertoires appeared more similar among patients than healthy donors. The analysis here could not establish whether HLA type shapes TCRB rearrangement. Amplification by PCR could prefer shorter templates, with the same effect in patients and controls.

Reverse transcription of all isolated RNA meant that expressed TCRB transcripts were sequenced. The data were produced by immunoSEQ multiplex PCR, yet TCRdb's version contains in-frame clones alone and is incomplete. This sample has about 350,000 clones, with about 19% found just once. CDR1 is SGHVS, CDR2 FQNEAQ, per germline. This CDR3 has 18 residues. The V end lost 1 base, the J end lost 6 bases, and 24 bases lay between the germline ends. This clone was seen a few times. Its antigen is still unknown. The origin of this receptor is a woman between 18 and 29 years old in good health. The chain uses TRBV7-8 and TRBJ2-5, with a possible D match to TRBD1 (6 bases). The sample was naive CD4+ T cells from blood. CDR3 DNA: TGTGCCAGCAGCTTAGGTCGGGGTTTTAGGGGGACGGAGAAGACCCAGTACTTC. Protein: CASSLGRGFRGTEKTQYF.